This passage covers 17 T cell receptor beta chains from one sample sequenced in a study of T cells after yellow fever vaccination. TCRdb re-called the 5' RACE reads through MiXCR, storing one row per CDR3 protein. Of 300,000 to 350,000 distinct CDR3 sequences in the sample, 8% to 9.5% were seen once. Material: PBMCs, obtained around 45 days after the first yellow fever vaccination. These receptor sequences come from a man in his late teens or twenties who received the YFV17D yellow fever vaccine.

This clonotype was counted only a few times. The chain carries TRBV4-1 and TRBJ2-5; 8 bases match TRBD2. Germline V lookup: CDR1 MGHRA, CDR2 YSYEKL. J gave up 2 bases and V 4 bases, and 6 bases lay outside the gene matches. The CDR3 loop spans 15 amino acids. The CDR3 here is CASSPVVAGQETQYF. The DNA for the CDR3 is TGCGCCAGCAGCCCGGTAGTAGCGGGGCAAGAGACCCAGTACTTC.

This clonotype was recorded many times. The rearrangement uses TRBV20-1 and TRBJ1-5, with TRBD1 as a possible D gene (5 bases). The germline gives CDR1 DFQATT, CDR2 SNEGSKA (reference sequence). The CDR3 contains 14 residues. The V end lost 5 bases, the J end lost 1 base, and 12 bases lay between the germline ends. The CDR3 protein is CSARQWGSNQPQHF. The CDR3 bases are TGCAGTGCTCGACAGTGGGGAAGCAATCAGCCCCAGCATTTT.

CDR3 in amino acids: CAISGTGQEIGNTIYF. CDR3 nucleotides: TGTGCCATCAGTGGCACGGGACAGGAAATTGGAAACACCATATATTTT. J is TRBJ1-3 and V is TRBV10-3; TRBD1 matches 8 bases. V lost 4 bases to trimming and J lost 3 bases; unmatched junction nucleotides: 8. The CDR3 has 16 amino acids. CDR1 and CDR2 from the germline V gene are ENHRY and SYGVKD.

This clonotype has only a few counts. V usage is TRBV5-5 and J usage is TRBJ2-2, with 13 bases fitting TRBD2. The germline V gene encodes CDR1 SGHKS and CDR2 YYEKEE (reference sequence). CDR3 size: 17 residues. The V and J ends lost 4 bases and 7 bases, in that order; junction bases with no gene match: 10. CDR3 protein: CASSLQLAGGPGGELFF. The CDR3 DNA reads TGTGCCAGCAGCCTACAACTAGCGGGGGGGCCTGGCGGGGAGCTGTTTTTT. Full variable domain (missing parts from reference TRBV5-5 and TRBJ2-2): DAGVTQSPTHLIKTRGQQVTLRCSPISGHKSVSWYQQVLGQGPQFIFQYYEKEERGRGNFPDRFSARQFPNYSSELNVNALLLGDSALYLCASSLQLAGGPGGELFFGEGSRLTVL.

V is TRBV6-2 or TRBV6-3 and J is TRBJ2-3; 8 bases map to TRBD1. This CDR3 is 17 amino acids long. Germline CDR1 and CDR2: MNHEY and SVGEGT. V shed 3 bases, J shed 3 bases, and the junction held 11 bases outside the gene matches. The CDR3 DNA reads TGTGCCAGCAGTTATCGTGACAGGGGATCTGAGACAGATACGCAGTATTTT. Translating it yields CASSYRDRGSETDTQYF.

The CDR3 region has the DNA TGTGCCAGCAGCCAAACAGGGGGGTATAGCTATGGCTACACCTTC. Its protein is CASSQTGGYSYGYTF. This chain links TRBV27 with TRBJ1-2; 8 nucleotides align to TRBD1. The CDR3 extends over 15 amino acids. Germline V lookup: CDR1 MNHEY, CDR2 SMNVEV (reference sequence). V lost 6 bases and J lost 4; bases outside the gene matches: 10.

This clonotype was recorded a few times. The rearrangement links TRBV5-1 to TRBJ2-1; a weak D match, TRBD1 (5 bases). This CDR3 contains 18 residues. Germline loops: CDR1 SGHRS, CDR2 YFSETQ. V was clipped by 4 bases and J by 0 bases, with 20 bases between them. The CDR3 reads CASSPRPAGSSSYNEQFF. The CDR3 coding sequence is TGCGCCAGCAGCCCCCGCCCGGCAGGGTCTAGCTCCTACAATGAGCAGTTCTTC.

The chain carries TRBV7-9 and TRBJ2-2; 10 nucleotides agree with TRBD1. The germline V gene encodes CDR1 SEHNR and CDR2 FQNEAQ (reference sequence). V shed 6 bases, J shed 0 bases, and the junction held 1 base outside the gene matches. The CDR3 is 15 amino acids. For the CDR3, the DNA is TGTGCCAGCAGGGGACAGGGGACGAACACCGGGGAGCTGTTTTTT. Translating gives CASRGQGTNTGELFF.

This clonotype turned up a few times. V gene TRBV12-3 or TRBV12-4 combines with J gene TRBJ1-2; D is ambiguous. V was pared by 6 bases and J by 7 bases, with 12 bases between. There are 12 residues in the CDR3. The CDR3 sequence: CASSPAVGGYTF. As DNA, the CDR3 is TGTGCCAGCAGCCCTGCAGTGGGTGGCTACACCTTC.

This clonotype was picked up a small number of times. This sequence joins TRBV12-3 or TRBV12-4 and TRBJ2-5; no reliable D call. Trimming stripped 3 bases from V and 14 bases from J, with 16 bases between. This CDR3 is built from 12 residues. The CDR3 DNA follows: TGTGCCAGCAGTTTCAGTAACGGACCGTCTTACTTC. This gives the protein CASSFSNGPSYF.

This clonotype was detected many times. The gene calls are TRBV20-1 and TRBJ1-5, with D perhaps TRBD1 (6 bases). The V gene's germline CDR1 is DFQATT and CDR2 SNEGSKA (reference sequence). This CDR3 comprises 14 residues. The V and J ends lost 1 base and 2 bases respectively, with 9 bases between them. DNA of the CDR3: TGCAGTGCTAGAGTGGGGGCGGGCAATCAGCCCCAGCATTTT. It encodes CSARVGAGNQPQHF.

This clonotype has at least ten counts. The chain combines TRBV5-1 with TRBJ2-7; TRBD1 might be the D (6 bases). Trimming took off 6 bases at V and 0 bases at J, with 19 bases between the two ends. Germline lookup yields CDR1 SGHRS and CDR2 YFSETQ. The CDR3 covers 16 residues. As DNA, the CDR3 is TGCGCCAGCAACCGACTTTCAGGGGCCTACTCCTACGAGCAGTACTTC. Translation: CASNRLSGAYSYEQYF.

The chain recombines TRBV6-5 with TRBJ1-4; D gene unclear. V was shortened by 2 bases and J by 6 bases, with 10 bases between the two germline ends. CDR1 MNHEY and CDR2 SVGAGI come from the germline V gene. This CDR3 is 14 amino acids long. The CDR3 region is CASSYAEGDEKLFF. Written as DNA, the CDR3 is TGTGCCAGCAGTTACGCAGAAGGCGATGAAAAACTGTTTTTT.

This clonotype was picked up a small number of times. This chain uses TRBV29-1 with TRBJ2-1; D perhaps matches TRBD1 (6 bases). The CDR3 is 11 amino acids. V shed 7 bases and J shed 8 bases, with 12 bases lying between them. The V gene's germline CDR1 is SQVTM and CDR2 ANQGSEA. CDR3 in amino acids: CSGGNRDEQFF. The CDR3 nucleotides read TGCAGCGGGGGTAACAGGGATGAGCAGTTCTTC.

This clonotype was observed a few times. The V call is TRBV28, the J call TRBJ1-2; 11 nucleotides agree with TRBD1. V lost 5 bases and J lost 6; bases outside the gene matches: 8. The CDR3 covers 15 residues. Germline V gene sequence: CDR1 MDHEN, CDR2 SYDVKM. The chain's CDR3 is CASSPEGTGGHGYTF. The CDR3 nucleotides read TGTGCCAGCAGTCCAGAGGGGACAGGGGGTCATGGCTACACCTTC.

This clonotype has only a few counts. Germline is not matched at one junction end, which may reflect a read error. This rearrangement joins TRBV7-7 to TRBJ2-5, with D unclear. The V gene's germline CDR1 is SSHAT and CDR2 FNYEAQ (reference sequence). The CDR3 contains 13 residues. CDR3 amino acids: CASSLGDDETQYF. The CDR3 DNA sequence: TGTGCTAGCAGCTTAGGTGACGATGAGACCCAGTACTTC.

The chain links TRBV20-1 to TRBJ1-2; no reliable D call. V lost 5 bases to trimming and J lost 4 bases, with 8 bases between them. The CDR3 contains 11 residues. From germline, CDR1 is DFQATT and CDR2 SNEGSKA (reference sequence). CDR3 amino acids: CSAGGVYGYTF. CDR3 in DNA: TGCAGTGCTGGTGGCGTCTATGGCTACACCTTC.